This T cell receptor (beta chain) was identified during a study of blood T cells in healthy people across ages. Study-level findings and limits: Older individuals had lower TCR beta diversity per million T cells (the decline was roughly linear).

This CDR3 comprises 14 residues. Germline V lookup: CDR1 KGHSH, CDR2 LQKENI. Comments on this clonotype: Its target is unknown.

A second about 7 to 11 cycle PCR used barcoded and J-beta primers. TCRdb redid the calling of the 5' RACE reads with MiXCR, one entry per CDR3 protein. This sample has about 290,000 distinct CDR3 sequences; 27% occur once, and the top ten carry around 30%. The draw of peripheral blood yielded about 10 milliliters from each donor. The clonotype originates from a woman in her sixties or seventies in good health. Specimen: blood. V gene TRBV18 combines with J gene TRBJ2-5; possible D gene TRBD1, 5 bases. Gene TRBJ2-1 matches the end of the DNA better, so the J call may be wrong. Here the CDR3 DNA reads TGTGCCAGCTCATCCTACCAGGGCTTGGATGGGCAGTTCTTC. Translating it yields CASSSYQGLDGQFF.